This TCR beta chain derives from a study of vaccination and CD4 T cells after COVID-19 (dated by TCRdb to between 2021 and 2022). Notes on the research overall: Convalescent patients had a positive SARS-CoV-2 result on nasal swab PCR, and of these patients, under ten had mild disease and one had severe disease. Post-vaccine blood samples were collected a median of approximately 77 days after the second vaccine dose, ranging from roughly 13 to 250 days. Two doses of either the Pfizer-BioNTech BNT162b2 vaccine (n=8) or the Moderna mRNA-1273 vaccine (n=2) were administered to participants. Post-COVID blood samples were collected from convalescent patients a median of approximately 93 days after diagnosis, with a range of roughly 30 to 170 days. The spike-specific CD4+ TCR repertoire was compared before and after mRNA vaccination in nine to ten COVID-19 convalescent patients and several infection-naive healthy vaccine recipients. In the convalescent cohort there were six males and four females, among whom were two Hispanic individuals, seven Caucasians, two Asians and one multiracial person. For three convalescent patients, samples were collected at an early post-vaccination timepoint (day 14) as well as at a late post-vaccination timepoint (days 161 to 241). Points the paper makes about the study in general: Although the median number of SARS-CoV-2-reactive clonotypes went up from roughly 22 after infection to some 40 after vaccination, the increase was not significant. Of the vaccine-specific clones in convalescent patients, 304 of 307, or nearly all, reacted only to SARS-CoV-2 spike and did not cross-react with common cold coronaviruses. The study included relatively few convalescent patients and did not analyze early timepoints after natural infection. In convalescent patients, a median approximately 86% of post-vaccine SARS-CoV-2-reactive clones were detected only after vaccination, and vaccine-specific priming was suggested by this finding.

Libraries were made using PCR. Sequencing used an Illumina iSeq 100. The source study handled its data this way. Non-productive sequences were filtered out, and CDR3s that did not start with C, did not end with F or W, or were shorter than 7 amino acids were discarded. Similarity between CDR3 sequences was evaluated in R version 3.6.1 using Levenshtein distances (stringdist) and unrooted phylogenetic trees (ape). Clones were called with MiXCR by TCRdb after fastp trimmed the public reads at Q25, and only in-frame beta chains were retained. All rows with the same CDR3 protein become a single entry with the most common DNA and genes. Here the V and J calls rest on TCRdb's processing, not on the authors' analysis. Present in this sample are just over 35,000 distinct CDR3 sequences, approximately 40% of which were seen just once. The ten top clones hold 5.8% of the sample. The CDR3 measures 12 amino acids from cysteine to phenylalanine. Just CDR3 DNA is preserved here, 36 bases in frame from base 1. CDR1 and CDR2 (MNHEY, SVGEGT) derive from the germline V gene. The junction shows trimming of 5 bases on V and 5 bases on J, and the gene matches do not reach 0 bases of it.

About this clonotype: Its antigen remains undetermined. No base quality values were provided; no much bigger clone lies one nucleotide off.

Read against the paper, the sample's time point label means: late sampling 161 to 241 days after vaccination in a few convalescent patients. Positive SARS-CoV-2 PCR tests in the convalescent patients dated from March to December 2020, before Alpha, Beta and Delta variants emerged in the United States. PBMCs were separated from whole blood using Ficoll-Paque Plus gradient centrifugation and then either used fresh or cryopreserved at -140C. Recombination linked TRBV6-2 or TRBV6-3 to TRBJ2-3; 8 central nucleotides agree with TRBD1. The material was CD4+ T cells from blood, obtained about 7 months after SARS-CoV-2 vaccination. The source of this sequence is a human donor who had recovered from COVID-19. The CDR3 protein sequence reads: CASSDRGDTQYF. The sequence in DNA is TGTGCCAGCAGTGACAGGGGAGATACGCAGTATTTT.